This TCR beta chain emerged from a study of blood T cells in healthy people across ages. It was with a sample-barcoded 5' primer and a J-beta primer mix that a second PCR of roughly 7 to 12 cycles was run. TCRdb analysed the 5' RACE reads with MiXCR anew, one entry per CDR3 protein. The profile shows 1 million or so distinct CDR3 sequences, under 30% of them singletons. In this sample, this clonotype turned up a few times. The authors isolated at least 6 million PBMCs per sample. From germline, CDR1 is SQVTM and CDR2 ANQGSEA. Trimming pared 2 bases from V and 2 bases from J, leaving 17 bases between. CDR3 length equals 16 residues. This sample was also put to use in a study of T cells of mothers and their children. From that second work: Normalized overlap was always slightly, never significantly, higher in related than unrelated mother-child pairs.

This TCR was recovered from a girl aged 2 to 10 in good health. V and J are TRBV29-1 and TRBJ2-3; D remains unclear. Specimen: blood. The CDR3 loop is CSVEIPLAAPTDTQYF. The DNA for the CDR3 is TGCAGCGTTGAAATCCCTCTGGCGGCTCCCACAGATACGCAGTATTTT.